This TCR beta chain was captured by sequencing in a study of T-cell memory formation after mild COVID-19. Findings and limits, study-wide: Pre-infection memory carried some responding clones, suggesting that cross-reactive memory joined. Contracting CD4+ clones sat mainly in CM and EM; CD8+ in EMRA.

Using constant-segment primers, 5'RACE produced TCR alpha and TCR beta cDNA libraries carrying sample barcodes and UMIs. A single record per CDR3 protein comes from TCRdb applying MiXCR to the 5' RACE reads. The repertoire includes approximately 210,000 distinct CDR3 sequences, 10% of them detected once, and 3% to 3.5% sits in the top ten. The CDR3 sequence is 13 residues long. CDR1 is MGHRA, CDR2 YSYEKL, per germline. V lost 0 bases and J lost 10, with 12 bases in between. Details on this clonotype: The antigen remains undetermined.

This sequence originates from a man in his late teens or twenties who had mild COVID-19 (a few samples of this study predate the infection). Cell type and time point are not known. The chain uses TRBV4-1 and TRBJ1-1; no reliable D call. Input material: PBMCs or a T cell subset sorted from them (not recorded which). DNA for the CDR3: TGCGCCAGCAGCCAAGAGGCCCCCCTAAGAGCTTTCTTT. Amino acid sequence: CASSQEAPLRAFF.